This T cell receptor beta chain was sequenced in a study of shared clonotypes between healthy human individuals. Repertoires were generated with immunoSEQ multiplex PCR, while TCRdb's copy carries only in-frame clones and drops some. The sample holds around 940,000 clones, 76% seen once. This clone was observed a single time. The sample holds other DNA sequences that translate to the same CDR3. The TCR comes from a man in his late teens or twenties in good health. Sequences were obtained from memory CD4+ T cells sorted from blood. Specified subset: CD45RA-negative fraction.

CDR3 nucleotide sequence: TGTGCCAGCTCCCCCTCAGGGAGGGGCACTGAAGCTTTCTTT. This sequence encodes CASSPSGRGTEAFF. The chain employs TRBV18 and TRBJ1-1; TRBD1 might be the D (5 bases). The CDR3 has 14 residues. Trimming cost V 6 bases and J 4 bases, with 15 bases left between them. Germline values: CDR1 KGHSH, CDR2 LQKENI.